Given below is one TCR beta chain in context. In the original processing: Cell counts per sample came from amplifying reference gene primers. Sequencing was performed with immunoSEQ multiplex PCR; in TCRdb, only in-frame clones are kept and a portion is missing. V and J calls and clone size are given by that table; D and trimming were obtained from the DNA. The table has 100,000 to 150,000 clones, 81% seen once. This record belongs to a study of blood T cell repertoires in COVID-19. On the study more broadly: Samples came from the United States, Italy and Spain, spanning acute and convalescent COVID-19. PBMCs, B-cell-depleted T cells, or T cells were the source of the cDNA or gDNA that made up the material.

CDR1 is SQVTM, CDR2 ANQGSEA, per germline. The CDR3 sequence is 14 residues long. Between the trimmed V and J ends, which lost 4 bases and 0 bases, there was a span of 10 bases. The source is a woman aged 45-65 years with acute or convalescent COVID-19. Source material: peripheral blood. The rearrangement joins TRBV29-1 to TRBJ2-1; D possibly corresponds to TRBD1 (5 bases). The CDR3 bases are TGCAGCGTTGTTCAGGGAATCTCCTACAATGAGCAGTTCTTC. Translation gives CSVVQGISYNEQFF.